This TCR beta chain was recorded in a study of cytomegalovirus exposure and HLA in healthy donors. Study details: Some 180 million T cells yielded over 90 million unique TCR beta sequences in earlier analysis.

In the PCR, 60 Vbeta and 13 Jbeta primers were used. Generated by immunoSEQ multiplex PCR, the TCRdb table keeps only in-frame clones and is missing some. The repertoire holds roughly 170,000 clones, 80% seen once, with 0.65% in the top ten. This CDR3 has 13 amino acids. The V and J ends lost 7 bases and 7 bases, in that order; junction bases with no gene match: 9. In germline, CDR1 is MNHEY, CDR2 SVGAGI. This clone was counted once. Its antigen is as yet unknown. General study findings and limits: Many donors shared some public TCRs, even though most TCR sequences were rare. Across donors, sequencing depth was assumed by presence/absence analyses to be roughly uniform.

This TCR came from a boy younger than 18 in good health and CMV-seronegative. The sequencing input was PBMCs. The V gene is TRBV6-5, the J gene TRBJ1-2; 7 bases are shared with TRBD1. Here the CDR3 reads CASTDPGQSGYTF. The CDR3 DNA reads as TGTGCCAGCACCGACCCGGGACAGTCTGGCTACACCTTC.